This note documents a single T cell receptor beta chain sequence. Its specificity is unknown. Trimming removed 0 bases from V and 3 bases from J; junction bases left unmatched: 7. CDR1 SGHAT and CDR2 FQNNGV come from the germline V gene. CDR3 length equals 16 residues. In patients chosen for sequencing, flow cytometry had shown CD8+CD57+ cell expansion. The source of the sample is a study of CD8+CD57+ T cells in acquired aplastic anemia. TCR beta VDJ and CDR3 profiling used genomic DNA as template. TCRdb re-analysed the reads in MiXCR, keeping a single row per CDR3 protein. The sample includes under 200,000 distinct CDR3 sequences, roughly 48% of them seen just once. Overall study results and limits: Patients and controls had in common some 30 CD8+ CDR3 sequences.

This chain uses TRBV11-2 with TRBJ2-7, with 8 bases fitting TRBD1. The sequenced sample was sorted CD4+, CD8+, or CD8+CD57+ T cells (not recorded which) from PBMCs. The clonotype comes from a human donor with aplastic anemia. As DNA, the CDR3 is TGTGCCAGCAGCTTAGATCCCTCAGGACAGGGCTACGAGCAGTACTTC. It translates to CASSLDPSGQGYEQYF.